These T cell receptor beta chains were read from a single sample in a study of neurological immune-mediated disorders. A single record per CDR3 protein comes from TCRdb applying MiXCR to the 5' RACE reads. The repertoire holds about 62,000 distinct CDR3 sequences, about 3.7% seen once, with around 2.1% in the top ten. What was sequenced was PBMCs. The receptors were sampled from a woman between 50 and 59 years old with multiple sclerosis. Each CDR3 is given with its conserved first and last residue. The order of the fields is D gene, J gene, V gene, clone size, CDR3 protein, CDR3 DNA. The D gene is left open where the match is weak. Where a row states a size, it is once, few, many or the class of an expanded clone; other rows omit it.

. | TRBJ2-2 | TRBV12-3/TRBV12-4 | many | CASSLRGSLQPGELFF | TGTGCCAGCAGTTTACGGGGGAGCCTCCAACCCGGGGAGCTGTTTTTT
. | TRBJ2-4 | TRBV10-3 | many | CAISESGGIQNIQYF | TGTGCCATCAGTGAGTCGGGGGGTATCCAAAACATTCAGTACTTC
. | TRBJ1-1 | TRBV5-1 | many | CASRDGSPRNTEAFF | TGCGCCAGCAGAGATGGGAGCCCTCGGAACACTGAAGCTTTCTTT
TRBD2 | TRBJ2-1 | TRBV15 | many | CATSRAGWTSGRSYNEQFF | TGTGCCACCAGCAGAGCTGGGTGGACTAGCGGGAGGTCTTACAATGAGCAGTTCTTC
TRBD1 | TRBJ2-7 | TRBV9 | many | CASSVAGTGNYEQYF | TGTGCCAGCAGCGTAGCCGGGACAGGGAACTACGAGCAGTACTTC
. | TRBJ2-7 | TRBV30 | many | CAWSGVRGFNEQYF | TGTGCCTGGAGTGGGGTAAGGGGCTTCAACGAGCAGTACTTC
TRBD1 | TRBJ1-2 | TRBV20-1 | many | CSATTGGSYTF | TGCAGTGCTACGACAGGGGGAAGCTACACCTTC
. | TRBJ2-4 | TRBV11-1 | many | CASSPDRQRNIQYF | TGTGCCAGCAGCCCCGACCGACAGAGGAACATTCAGTACTTC
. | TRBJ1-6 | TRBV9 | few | CASSPKDGEFSSPLHF | TGTGCCAGCAGCCCTAAGGATGGGGAATTTAGTTCACCCCTCCACTTT
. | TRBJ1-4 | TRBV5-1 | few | CASSLGKGEKLFF | TGCGCCAGCAGCTTGGGAAAGGGGGAAAAACTGTTTTTT
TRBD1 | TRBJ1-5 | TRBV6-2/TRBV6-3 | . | CASSSPMGGEGQPQNF | TGTGCCAGCAGTTCCCCCATGGGAGGGGAGGGACAGCCCCAGAATTTT
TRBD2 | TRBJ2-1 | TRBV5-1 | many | CASSLASGRAWVNEQFF | TGCGCCAGCAGCTTGGCTAGCGGGAGGGCCTGGGTCAATGAGCAGTTCTTC
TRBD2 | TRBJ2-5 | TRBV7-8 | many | CASSTSGTQETQYF | TGTGCCAGCAGCACGAGCGGGACGCAAGAGACCCAGTACTTC
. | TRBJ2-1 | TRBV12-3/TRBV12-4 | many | CVTARLRTYNEQFF | TGTGTCACTGCGAGACTACGGACCTACAATGAGCAGTTCTTC
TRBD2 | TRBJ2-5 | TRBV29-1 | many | CSVKTSEETQYF | TGCAGCGTCAAGACTAGCGAAGAGACCCAGTACTTC
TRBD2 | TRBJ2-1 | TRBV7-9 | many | CASSSIGSGRYYEQFF | TGTGCCAGCAGCTCCATAGGGAGCGGGAGATACTATGAGCAGTTCTTC
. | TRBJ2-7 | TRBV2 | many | CASSLGQALQRELHF | TGTGCCAGCAGTCTTGGACAGGCCCTACAGCGGGAGCTGCACTTC
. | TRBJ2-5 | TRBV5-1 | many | CASSKVSQETQYF | TGCGCCAGCTCCAAGGTGTCACAAGAGACCCAGTACTTC
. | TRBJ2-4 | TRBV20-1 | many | CSASAWSSAKNIQYF | TGCAGTGCTAGTGCGTGGTCCTCAGCCAAAAACATTCAGTACTTC
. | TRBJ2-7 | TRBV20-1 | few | CSAQPASVVSEQYF | TGCAGTGCCCAGCCCGCGAGCGTGGTAAGCGAGCAGTACTTC
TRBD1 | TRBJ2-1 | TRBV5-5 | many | CASSPGTGNHNEQFF | TGTGCCAGCAGTCCCGGGACAGGGAACCACAATGAGCAGTTCTTC
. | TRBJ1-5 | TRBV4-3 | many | CASSQELGEIQPQHF | TGCGCCAGCAGCCAAGAACTCGGGGAGATTCAGCCCCAGCATTTT
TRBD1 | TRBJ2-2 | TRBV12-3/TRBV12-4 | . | CASSRTGSNTGELFF | TGTGCCAGCAGTCGGACAGGGTCCAACACCGGGGAGCTGTTTTTT
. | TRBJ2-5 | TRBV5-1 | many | CASSSSGRPSQETQYF | TGCGCCAGCAGCTCATCGGGCCGCCCTTCACAAGAGACCCAGTACTTC
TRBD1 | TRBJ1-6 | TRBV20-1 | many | CSAHPGQGSFDSPLHF | TGCAGTGCGCACCCGGGACAGGGGAGTTTTGATTCACCCCTCCACTTT
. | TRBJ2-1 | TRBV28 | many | CASSFGYEQFF | TGTGCCAGCAGTTTCGGCTATGAGCAGTTCTTC
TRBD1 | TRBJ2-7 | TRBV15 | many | CATSKGQGRHEQYF | TGTGCCACCAGCAAGGGACAGGGAAGGCACGAGCAGTACTTC
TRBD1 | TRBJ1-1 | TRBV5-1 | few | CASSPLGRGLTEAFF | TGCGCCAGCAGCCCCCTGGGCAGGGGGCTCACTGAAGCTTTCTTT
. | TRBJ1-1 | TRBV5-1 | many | CASSLDHWNTEAFF | TGCGCCAGCAGCTTGGATCACTGGAACACTGAAGCTTTCTTT
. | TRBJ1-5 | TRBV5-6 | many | CASSFGEASNQPQHF | TGTGCCAGCAGCTTCGGGGAGGCCAGCAATCAGCCCCAGCATTTT
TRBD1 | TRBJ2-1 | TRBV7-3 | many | CASSLNSPLTGNNEQFF | TGTGCCAGCAGCTTAAACTCCCCCCTGACAGGGAACAATGAGCAGTTCTTC
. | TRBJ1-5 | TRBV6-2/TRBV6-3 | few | CASSYLREAQPQNF | TGTGCCAGCAGTTACCTCCGGGAGGCACAGCCCCAGAATTTT
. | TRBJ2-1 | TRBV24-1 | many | CATSGGLNGRAYNEQFF | TGTGCCACCAGTGGCGGGTTGAATGGCAGAGCCTACAATGAGCAGTTCTTC
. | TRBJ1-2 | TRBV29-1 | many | CSGATRHGYTF | TGCAGCGGCGCTACGAGACATGGCTACACCTTC
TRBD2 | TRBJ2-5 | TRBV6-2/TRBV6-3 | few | CASSQRDYVETQYF | TGTGCCAGCAGCCAGCGGGACTATGTCGAGACCCAGTACTTC
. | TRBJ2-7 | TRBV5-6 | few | CASRFTQGYEQYF | TGTGCCAGCAGATTTACACAGGGCTACGAGCAGTACTTC
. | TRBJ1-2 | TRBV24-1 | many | CATSDASGRDGYTF | TGTGCCACCAGTGATGCAAGCGGAAGGGATGGCTACACCTTC
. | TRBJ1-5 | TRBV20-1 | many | CSASRDRVLNQPQHF | TGCAGTGCTAGTCGCGACCGGGTCCTAAATCAGCCCCAGCATTTT
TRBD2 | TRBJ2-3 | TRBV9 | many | CASSVGAGGADTQYF | TGTGCCAGCAGCGTAGGGGCGGGAGGCGCAGATACGCAGTATTTT
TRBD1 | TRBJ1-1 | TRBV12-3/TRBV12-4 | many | CASSRTGITPEAFF | TGTGCCAGCAGTCGGACAGGGATAACACCTGAAGCTTTCTTT
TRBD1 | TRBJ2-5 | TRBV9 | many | CASSVDRGDQETQYF | TGTGCCAGCAGCGTAGACAGGGGGGACCAAGAGACCCAGTACTTC
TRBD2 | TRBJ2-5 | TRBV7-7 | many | CASSSGTSGVETQYF | TGTGCTAGCAGCTCGGGGACTAGCGGGGTAGAGACCCAGTACTTC
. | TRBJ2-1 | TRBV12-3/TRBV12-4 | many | CASSSPGFLYNEQFF | TGTGCCAGCAGTTCCCCGGGATTTCTCTACAATGAGCAGTTCTTC